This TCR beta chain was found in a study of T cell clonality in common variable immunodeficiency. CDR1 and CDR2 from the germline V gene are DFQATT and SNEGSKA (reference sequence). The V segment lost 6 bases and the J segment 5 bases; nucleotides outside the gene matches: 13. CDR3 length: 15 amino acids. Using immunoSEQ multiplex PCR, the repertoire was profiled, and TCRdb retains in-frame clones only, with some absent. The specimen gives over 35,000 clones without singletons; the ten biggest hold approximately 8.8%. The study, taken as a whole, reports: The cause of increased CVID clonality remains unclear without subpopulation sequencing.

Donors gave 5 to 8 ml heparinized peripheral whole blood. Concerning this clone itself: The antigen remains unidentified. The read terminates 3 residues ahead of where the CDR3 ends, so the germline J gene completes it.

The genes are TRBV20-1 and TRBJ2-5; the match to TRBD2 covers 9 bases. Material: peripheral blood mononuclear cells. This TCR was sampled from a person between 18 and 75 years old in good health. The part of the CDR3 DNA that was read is TGCAGTGCCCTCCGGGGAGCGGGGGGCTTGGAGACC. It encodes CSALRGAGGLET. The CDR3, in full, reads CSALRGAGGLETQYF.